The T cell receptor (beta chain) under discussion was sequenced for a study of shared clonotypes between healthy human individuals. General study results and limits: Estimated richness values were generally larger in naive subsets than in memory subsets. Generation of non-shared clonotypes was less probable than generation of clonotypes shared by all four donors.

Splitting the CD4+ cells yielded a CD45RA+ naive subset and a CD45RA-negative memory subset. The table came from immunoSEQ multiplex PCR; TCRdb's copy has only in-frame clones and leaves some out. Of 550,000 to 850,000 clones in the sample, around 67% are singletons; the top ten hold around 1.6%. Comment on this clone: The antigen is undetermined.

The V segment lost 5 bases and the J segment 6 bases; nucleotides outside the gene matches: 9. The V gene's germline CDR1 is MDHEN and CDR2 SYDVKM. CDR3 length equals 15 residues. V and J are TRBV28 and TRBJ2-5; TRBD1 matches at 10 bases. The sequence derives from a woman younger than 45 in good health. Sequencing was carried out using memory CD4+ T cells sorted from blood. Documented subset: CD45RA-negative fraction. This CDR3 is CASSPGQGELKTQYF. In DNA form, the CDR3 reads TGTGCCAGCAGTCCCGGACAGGGGGAATTGAAGACCCAGTACTTC.